Here is one T cell receptor (beta chain) with its context. Profiled with immunoSEQ multiplex PCR; TCRdb holds only in-frame clones, not every one. Among more than 90,000 clones listed, 60% to 85% were seen once. Trimming cost V 7 bases and J 5 bases, with 12 bases left between them. This CDR3 is 12 amino acids long. Germline values: CDR1 ENHRY, CDR2 SYGVKD. The data were obtained in a study of PD-1 blockade in mismatch repair-deficient tumors. The sample was peripheral blood, taken about 13 months after starting pembrolizumab. The chain joins TRBV10-3 to TRBJ2-7, with D tentatively TRBD2 (6 bases). The clonotype was recovered from an adult with mismatch repair-deficient cancer. CDR3 amino acids: CAINKGGHEQYF. The CDR3 DNA follows: TGTGCCATCAACAAGGGAGGCCACGAGCAGTACTTC.